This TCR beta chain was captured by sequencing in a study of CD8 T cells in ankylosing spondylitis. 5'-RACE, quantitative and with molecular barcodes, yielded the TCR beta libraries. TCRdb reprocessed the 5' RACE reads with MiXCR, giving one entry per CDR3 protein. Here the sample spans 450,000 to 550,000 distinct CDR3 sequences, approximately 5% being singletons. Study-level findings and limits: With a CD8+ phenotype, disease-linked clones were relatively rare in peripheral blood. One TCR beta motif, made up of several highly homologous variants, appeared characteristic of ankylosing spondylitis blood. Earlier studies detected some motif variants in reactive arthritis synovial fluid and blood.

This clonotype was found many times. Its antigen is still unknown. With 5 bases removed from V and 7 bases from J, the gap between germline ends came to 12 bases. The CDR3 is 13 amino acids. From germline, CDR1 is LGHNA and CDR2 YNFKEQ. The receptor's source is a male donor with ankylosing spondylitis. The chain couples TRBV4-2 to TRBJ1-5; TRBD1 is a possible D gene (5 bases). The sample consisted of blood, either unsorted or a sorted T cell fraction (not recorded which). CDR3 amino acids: CASSEQVVQPQHF. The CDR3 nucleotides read TGTGCCAGCAGCGAACAGGTAGTACAGCCCCAGCATTTT.